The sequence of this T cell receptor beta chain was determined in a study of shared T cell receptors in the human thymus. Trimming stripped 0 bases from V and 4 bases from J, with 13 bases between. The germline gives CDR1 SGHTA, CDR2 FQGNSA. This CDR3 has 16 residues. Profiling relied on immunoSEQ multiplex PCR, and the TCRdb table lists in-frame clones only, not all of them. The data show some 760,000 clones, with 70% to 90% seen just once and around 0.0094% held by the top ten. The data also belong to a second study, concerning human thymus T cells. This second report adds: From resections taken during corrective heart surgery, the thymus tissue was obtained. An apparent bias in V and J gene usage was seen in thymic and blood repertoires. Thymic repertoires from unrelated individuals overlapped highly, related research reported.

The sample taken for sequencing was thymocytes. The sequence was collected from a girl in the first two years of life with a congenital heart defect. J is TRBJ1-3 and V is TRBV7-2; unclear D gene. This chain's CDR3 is CASSLAGRARGNTIYF. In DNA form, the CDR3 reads TGTGCCAGCAGCTTAGCAGGGAGGGCTCGCGGAAACACCATATATTTT.